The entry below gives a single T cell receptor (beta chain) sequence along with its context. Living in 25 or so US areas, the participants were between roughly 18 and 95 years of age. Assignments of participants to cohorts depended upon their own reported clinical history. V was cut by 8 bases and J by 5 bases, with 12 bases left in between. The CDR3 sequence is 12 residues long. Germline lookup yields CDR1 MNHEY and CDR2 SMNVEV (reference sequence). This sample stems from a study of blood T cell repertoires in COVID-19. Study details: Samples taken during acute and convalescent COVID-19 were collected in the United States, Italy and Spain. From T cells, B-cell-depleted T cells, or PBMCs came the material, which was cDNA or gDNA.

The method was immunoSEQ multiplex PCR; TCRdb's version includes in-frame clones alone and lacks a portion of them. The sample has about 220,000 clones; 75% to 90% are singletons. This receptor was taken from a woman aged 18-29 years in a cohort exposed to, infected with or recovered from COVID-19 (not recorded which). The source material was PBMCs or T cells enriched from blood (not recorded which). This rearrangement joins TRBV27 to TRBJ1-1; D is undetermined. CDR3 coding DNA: TGTGCCAGCTCGGATTGGAGGACTGAAGCTTTCTTT. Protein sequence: CASSDWRTEAFF.